The T cell receptor (beta chain) under discussion was sequenced for a study of spatial heterogeneity in lung cancer. General observations from the study: Expanded intratumoral alpha and beta TCR counts tracked tumor mutation counts.

CDR1 and CDR2 from the germline V gene are ENHRY and SYGVKD. The CDR3 consists of 16 residues. V was clipped by 6 bases and J by 7 bases; unmatched bases: 11. TCRdb re-derived calls from the 5' RACE reads in MiXCR, one entry per CDR3 protein. Counted here are around 2,500 distinct CDR3 sequences, less than 10% occurring once; the ten biggest clones make up approximately 23%. The time point was: sample taken at primary tumor resection. This clonotype is classed as medium-sized. The antigen remains undetermined. The sequenced sample was lung tumor tissue, obtained at surgery. The chain combines TRBV10-3 with TRBJ2-1, with 11 bases lining up with TRBD2. The receptor was derived from a female donor with early-stage non-small cell lung cancer. CDR3 nucleotides: TGTGCCATCAGCAAACTAGCGGGAGATTTTTTGAATGAGCAGTTCTTC. Amino acids: CAISKLAGDFLNEQFF.